This T cell receptor (beta chain) was captured by sequencing in a study of Graves' ophthalmopathy and Graves' hyperthyroidism. Across the study: The blood sample was drawn at first diagnosis and before any treatment.

Ophthalmopathy absent within 18 months of follow-up marked hyperthyroidism as stable. Recruitment covered hyperthyroidism patients aged 18 to 65 whose new diagnosis was of under 2 months' duration. Investigators amplified TCR beta CDR3 regions from RNA transcripts. In the first round, RT-PCR was carried out with HTBI primers, and a multiplex PCR formed the second round. TCRdb called the multiplex PCR reads again in MiXCR, with one record for every CDR3 protein. The sample contains a few hundred thousand distinct CDR3 sequences, approximately 18% of which appear only once. CDR1 is MNHEY, CDR2 SVGAGI, per germline. The length of the CDR3 is 14 residues. The V end was cut by 5 bases, the J end by 8 bases, with 18 bases between. This clonotype was observed many times.

The chain links TRBV6-5 to TRBJ1-1; D is possibly TRBD1 (6 bases). The sequenced sample was peripheral blood. The sequence was obtained from an adult woman with stable Graves' hyperthyroidism. The DNA for the CDR3 is TGTGCCAGCAGTACGGGGGGGGCAGGGCCAGAAGCTTTCTTT. Amino acids: CASSTGGAGPEAFF.